This T cell receptor beta chain came from a study of T cell responses to AZD1222 COVID-19 vaccine. About this clone: Antigen specificity is unknown.

TCRdb's copy holds only in-frame clones and misses some; the assay was immunoSEQ multiplex PCR. The table lists over 100,000 clones, about 86% of them singletons. The CDR3 totals 13 residues. The J segment lost 3 bases and the V segment lost 8 bases, leaving 6 bases of the junction unmatched. Germline V gene data show CDR1 as LGHDT and CDR2 as YNNKEL (reference sequence). Whole-study results and caveats: Spike-specific TCR breadth rose after two AZD1222 doses, and depth rose as well. Only six or seven AZD1222 recipients were seropositive at baseline.

This chain uses TRBV3-1 (or the pseudogene TRBV3-2) with TRBJ1-1; 7 bases are a match to TRBD1. The sequenced sample was peripheral blood, obtained on day 0 of AZD1222 vaccination. The source of this sequence is an adult in good health. CDR3 residues: CASGRQGDTEAFF. CDR3 DNA: TGTGCCAGCGGGAGACAGGGCGACACTGAAGCTTTCTTT.